Listed below are T cell receptor beta chains from one sample, sequenced in a study of Graves' ophthalmopathy and Graves' hyperthyroidism. MiXCR, applied by TCRdb to the multiplex PCR reads, yields one record per CDR3 protein. The profile covers 11,000 to 15,000 distinct CDR3 sequences, with approximately 49% appearing a single time and about 46% taken by the ten largest. Specimen: peripheral blood. The receptors derive from a woman in her 30s with Graves' ophthalmopathy. Each CDR3 is given with its conserved first and last residue. A D gene is named only where the DNA matches it firmly. Not every row has a clone size; where given, it reads once, few, many or a size class.

CDR3 length,J gene,D gene,V gene,clone size,CDR3 protein,CDR3 DNA
15,TRBJ1-5,-,TRBV4-1,many,CASSQEFGVRQPQHF,TGCGCCAGCAGCCAAGAATTTGGGGTGCGCCAGCCCCAGCATTTT
16,TRBJ2-3,TRBD2,TRBV6-5,-,CASSYYLAGSADTQYF,TGTGCCAGCAGTTACTATCTAGCGGGGAGCGCAGATACGCAGTATTTT
13,TRBJ2-7,-,TRBV4-1,-,CASSQGPTYKQYF,TGCGCCAGCAGCCAAGGACCCACCTACAAGCAGTACTTC
16,TRBJ2-6,-,TRBV2,once,CASSEEGGSGANVLTF,TGTGCCAGCAGTGAAGAGGGGGGCTCGGGGGCCAACGTCCTGACTTTC
16,TRBJ1-3,-,TRBV2,-,CASSSPGRISGNTIYF,TGTGCCAGCAGCTCACCGGGACGGATCTCTGGAAACACCATATATTTT
16,TRBJ2-2,-,TRBV12-3/TRBV12-4,many,CASIRGGTGVAGELFF,TGTGCCAGCATCAGAGGGGGTACGGGAGTGGCCGGGGAGCTGTTTTTT
13,TRBJ1-5,-,TRBV10-3,-,CAISDRGDQPQHF,TGTGCCATCAGTGATCGAGGGGACCAGCCCCAGCATTTT
14,TRBJ2-7,-,TRBV9,-,CASSVDSSSYEQYF,TGTGCCAGCAGCGTAGATAGTTCCTCCTACGAGCAGTACTTC
16,TRBJ2-7,-,TRBV2,-,CASSAGLPWVDYEQYF,TGTGCCAGCAGTGCGGGACTGCCTTGGGTCGACTACGAGCAGTACTTC
14,TRBJ2-5,-,TRBV5-4,-,CASSLAEGQETQYF,TGTGCCAGCAGCTTAGCGGAGGGACAAGAGACCCAGTACTTC
19,TRBJ2-2,TRBD1,TRBV4-2,many,CASSQPQTGGAWNTGELFF,TGTGCCAGCAGCCAACCACAGACAGGGGGCGCCTGGAACACCGGGGAGCTGTTTTTT
16,TRBJ2-5,TRBD2,TRBV24-1,-,CATSGLAGHTGETQYF,TGTGCCACCAGCGGACTAGCGGGACACACCGGGGAGACCCAGTACTTC
13,TRBJ2-7,-,TRBV28,-,CASSTNSLDEQYF,TGTGCCAGCAGTACGAACTCCTTGGACGAGCAGTACTTC
12,TRBJ2-2,-,TRBV25-1,-,CASGLVTGELFF,TGTGCCAGCGGCCTGGTCACCGGGGAGCTGTTTTTT
11,TRBJ1-2,-,TRBV20-1,-,CSASLGTDYIF,TGCAGTGCGAGCTTAGGCACTGACTACATCTTC
14,TRBJ2-5,-,TRBV20-1,-,CSARGGDWRETQYF,TGCAGTGCTAGAGGAGGGGACTGGCGAGAGACCCAGTACTTC
12,TRBJ2-1,TRBD1,TRBV19,many,CASRTTGGEQFF,TGTGCCAGTAGAACCACAGGGGGGGAGCAGTTCTTC
15,TRBJ1-5,TRBD1,TRBV5-1,-,CASSEGTGVYQPQHF,TGCGCCAGCAGCGAAGGGACAGGGGTTTACCAGCCCCAACATTTT
15,TRBJ1-6,-,TRBV7-9,few,CATNAASSYNSPLHF,TGTGCCACTAATGCGGCGTCCTCCTATAATTCACCCCTCCACTTT
15,TRBJ2-1,TRBD2,TRBV7-9,-,CASSFSRETRNEQFF,TGTGCCAGCAGCTTTTCGCGGGAGACTCGCAATGAGCAGTTCTTC
14,TRBJ1-1,-,TRBV4-1,many,CASSQDPATAEAFF,TGCGCCAGCAGCCAAGACCCCGCTACAGCTGAAGCTTTCTTT
14,TRBJ2-1,TRBD1,TRBV27,many,CASSFRDRGNEQFF,TGTGCCAGCAGTTTCAGGGACAGGGGCAATGAGCAGTTCTTC
15,TRBJ2-7,-,TRBV19,-,CASSITIDSKYEQYF,TGTGCCAGTAGTATAACTATCGACAGCAAATACGAGCAGTACTTC
13,TRBJ1-1,-,TRBV6-5,-,CASRIGRNTEAFF,TGTGCCAGCAGGATCGGCCGGAACACTGAAGCTTTCTTT
12,TRBJ2-1,-,TRBV19,-,CASSRSHNEQFF,TGTGCCAGTAGTAGATCCCACAATGAGCAGTTCTTC
15,TRBJ2-3,TRBD2,TRBV20-1,-,CSALTSGSITDTQYF,TGCAGTGCGCTGACTAGCGGGAGTATCACAGATACGCAGTATTTT
12,TRBJ1-3,-,TRBV7-9,many,CASSLVPYTIYF,TGTGCCAGCAGCTTAGTACCGTACACCATATATTTT
15,TRBJ2-1,-,TRBV9,-,CASSVVSEGLNEQFF,TGTGCCAGCAGCGTAGTGTCGGAGGGTTTGAATGAGCAGTTCTTC
13,TRBJ1-1,-,TRBV5-1,few,CASSLEVGTEAFF,TGCGCCAGCAGCTTGGAGGTTGGCACTGAAGCTTTCTTT
16,TRBJ2-7,TRBD1,TRBV9,-,CASSAGQGQGAYEQYF,TGTGCCAGCAGCGCGGGTCAGGGACAGGGGGCCTACGAGCAGTACTTC
11,TRBJ1-1,-,TRBV20-1,-,CSASLGREAFF,TGCAGTGCTAGTCTGGGCAGGGAGGCTTTCTTT
15,TRBJ2-1,TRBD2,TRBV5-1,-,CAGSPDGGGLTEQFF,TGCGCCGGCAGCCCAGACGGGGGGGGACTGACCGAGCAGTTCTTC